The present entry profiles one TCR beta chain with its context. What it binds is unknown. The data were obtained in a study of cytomegalovirus exposure and HLA in healthy donors. Researchers ran the PCR with 60 Vbeta and 13 Jbeta primers. Sequencing used immunoSEQ multiplex PCR; TCRdb keeps in-frame clones, though not all of them. Here the sample spans some 200,000 clones, 77% being singletons. Regarding the study as a whole: The authors later found TCR association rates varying by HLA locus, with DRB1 most and HLA-C fewest.

Germline-derived CDR1 and CDR2 are SGDLS and YYNGEE. CDR3 length: 17 amino acids. V was shortened by 0 bases and J by 2 bases, with 17 bases between the two germline ends. The V and J genes are TRBV9 and TRBJ2-5, with D hard to call. Sequencing used PBMCs. This receptor was obtained from a woman aged 60-75 years in good health and CMV-seropositive. The chain's CDR3 is CASSVGHTAKSQETQYF. The CDR3 DNA reads as TGTGCCAGCAGCGTAGGTCATACAGCCAAATCTCAAGAGACCCAGTACTTC.